This entry lists 32 T cell receptor beta chains sequenced from one sample in a study of T cells in Graves' hyperthyroidism and ophthalmopathy. Authors of the study amplified TCR beta CDR3 regions from RNA transcripts. First-round RT-PCR targeting the TCR CDR3 was performed with the HTBI primer set. TCRdb redid the calling of the multiplex PCR reads with MiXCR, one entry per CDR3 protein. The sample lists under 700,000 distinct CDR3 sequences; roughly 46% were seen once. The sample taken for sequencing was peripheral blood or thyroid tissue (not recorded which). Receptors were obtained from a woman between 18 and 29 years old with Graves' hyperthyroidism.

The chain combines TRBV24-1 with TRBJ1-5; D perhaps matches TRBD1 (6 bases). Germline CDR1 KGHDR, CDR2 SFDVKD. V dropped 4 bases and J dropped 11 bases, with 11 bases sitting between them. CDR3 length equals 12 residues. This CDR3 reads CATSDSTGSQHF. The CDR3 nucleotides are TGTGCCACCAGTGACTCGACAGGCTCCCAGCATTTT.

Notes on this clonotype: A junction boundary mismatches the germline segment, possibly from a read error. The V and J genes are TRBV7-3 and TRBJ2-2, with 9 bases fitting TRBD2. CDR3 length equals 19 residues. From germline, CDR1 is SGHTA and CDR2 FQGTGA. CDR3 sequence (DNA): TGCGCCAGCAGCTTGGATCCGGGACTAGCCGAGTCATCCACCGGGGAGCTGTTTTTT. Encoded protein: CASSLDPGLAESSTGELFF.

This clonotype was picked up many times. The chain uses TRBV10-3 and TRBJ2-7; 7 bases are a match to TRBD2. The CDR3 is 14 amino acids. V was clipped by 4 bases and J by 2 bases; unmatched bases: 5. Germline CDR1 reads ENHRY; CDR2 reads SYGVKD. This chain's CDR3 is CAISVAGETYEQYF. CDR3 coding DNA: TGTGCCATCAGTGTTGCGGGAGAGACCTACGAGCAGTACTTC.

On this clonotype itself: At one boundary the junction diverges from the germline segment, which might be a read error. V usage is TRBV7-2 and J usage is TRBJ2-2; D possibly corresponds to TRBD2 (6 bases). CDR1 and CDR2 from the germline V gene are SGHTA and FQGNSA. This CDR3 is built from 13 residues. The CDR3 protein is CASSLEVSGELLF. CDR3 coding DNA: TGTGCCAGCAGCTTGGAGGTTTCGGGGGAGCTGCTTTTT.

This clonotype was counted only a few times. V gene TRBV5-4 combines with J gene TRBJ1-1, with 9 bases matching TRBD1. CDR1 SGHNT and CDR2 YYREEE come from the germline V gene (reference sequence). J was trimmed by 7 bases and V by 2 bases; bases with no gene match: 6. The CDR3 length is 14 residues. CDR3 in DNA: TGTGCCAGCAGCTTAGACAGGGGGTTGGGTGAAGCTTTCTTT. Translation gives CASSLDRGLGEAFF.

This clonotype was recorded once. The chain uses TRBV12-3 or TRBV12-4 and TRBJ1-1; D is unresolved. The CDR3 totals 13 residues. The V and J ends lost 5 bases and 6 bases respectively, with 13 bases between them. The CDR3 reads CASSVSSGAEAFF. The CDR3, as DNA: TGTGCCAGCAGTGTTAGTTCGGGCGCTGAAGCTTTCTTT.

The rearrangement links TRBV29-1 to TRBJ1-1; possibly TRBD1 for D (6 bases). The length of the CDR3 is 12 residues. Trimming left V 8 bases short and J 6 bases short, with 16 bases between. Germline CDR1 and CDR2: SQVTM and ANQGSEA. The CDR3 is CSTLTGTPEAFF. DNA for the CDR3: TGCAGCACCCTCACAGGGACCCCTGAAGCTTTCTTT.

The chain employs TRBV14 and TRBJ1-1; TRBD1 aligns across 10 bases. Germline lookup yields CDR1 SGHDN and CDR2 FVKESK. The junction had 4 bases not matched to a gene; V was cut back by 6 bases and J by 6 bases. The CDR3 covers 13 residues. The CDR3 spells CASSWDRGPEAFF. The CDR3 nucleotides are TGTGCCAGCAGTTGGGACAGGGGCCCTGAAGCTTTCTTT.

This clonotype was counted at least ten times. The V call is TRBV7-9, the J call TRBJ2-7, with a possible D match to TRBD2 (6 bases). Looked up from germline, CDR1 is SEHNR and CDR2 is FQNEAQ (reference sequence). The V end was cut by 0 bases, the J end by 5 bases, with 14 bases between. The CDR3 loop spans 15 amino acids. The chain's CDR3 is CASSLAVAGHHEQYF. The CDR3 DNA is TGTGCCAGCAGCTTAGCCGTGGCGGGGCACCACGAGCAGTACTTC.

This clonotype was picked up a small number of times. The gene calls are TRBV20-1 and TRBJ2-6, with D unclear. Trimming stripped 5 bases from V and 0 bases from J, with 8 bases between. Germline values: CDR1 DFQATT, CDR2 SNEGSKA (reference sequence). CDR3 size: 14 residues. Written as DNA, the CDR3 is TGCAGTGCTCCCCGCTCCTCTGGGGCCAACGTCCTGACTTTC. It encodes CSAPRSSGANVLTF.

This chain connects TRBV4-2 to TRBJ2-2; D unclear. The CDR3 consists of 14 residues. Germline CDR1 LGHNA, CDR2 YNFKEQ. V dropped 0 bases and J dropped 7 bases, with 9 bases sitting between them. CDR3 residues: CASSQEVQNGELFF. CDR3 coding DNA: TGTGCCAGCAGCCAAGAGGTGCAAAACGGGGAGCTGTTTTTT.

This chain uses TRBV5-1 with TRBJ1-6; 8 nucleotides match TRBD1. The germline V gene has CDR1 SGHRS and CDR2 YFSETQ. Trimming cost V 3 bases and J 9 bases; bases outside gene matches: 8. This CDR3 is built from 15 residues. CDR3 sequence (DNA): TGCGCCAGCAGCTCGTCCGGGACAGGCGGTTCACCCCTCCACTTT. It encodes CASSSSGTGGSPLHF. Combining the CDR3 with reference TRBV5-1 and TRBJ1-6 gives the whole variable domain KAGVTQTPRYLIKTRGQQVTLSCSPISGHRSVSWYQQTPGQGLQFLFEYFSETQRNKGNFPGRFSGRQFSNSRSEMNVSTLELGDSALYLCASSSSGTGGSPLHFGNGTRLTVT.

The chain uses TRBV2 and TRBJ2-3, with unresolved D. The CDR3 has 14 residues. Looked up from germline, CDR1 is SNHLY and CDR2 is FYNNEI. Trimming took off 6 bases at V and 0 bases at J, with 10 bases between the two ends. The CDR3 here is CASRWTASTDTQYF. The CDR3 DNA follows: TGTGCCAGCAGGTGGACGGCTAGCACAGATACGCAGTATTTT.

This clonotype was picked up a small number of times. The gene calls are TRBV6-4 and TRBJ1-1; D may be TRBD1 (6 bases). CDR1 and CDR2 (germline): MRHNA, SNTAGT. V was cut by 2 bases and J by 11 bases, with 9 bases left in between. The length of the CDR3 is 11 residues. The CDR3: CASSDRGRAFF. In nucleotides, the CDR3 is TGTGCCAGCAGTGACCGGGGGCGCGCTTTCTTT.

A remark on this clonotype: The junction and the germline gene differ at one end; a read error may be behind it. This sequence joins TRBV9 and TRBJ1-1; tentatively, D is TRBD1 (5 bases). The CDR3 loop spans 16 amino acids. Germline CDR1 is SGDLS and CDR2 is YYNGEE. The CDR3 DNA reads TGTGCCAGCAGCGTAGATGGGGGAAGGGGTAACACTGAAGCCTTCTTT. This sequence encodes CASSVDGGRGNTEAFF.

V is TRBV15 and J is TRBJ1-1; D possibly corresponds to TRBD1 (5 bases). Per the germline V gene, CDR1 is LNHNV and CDR2 is YYDKDF (reference sequence). The CDR3 consists of 15 residues. Deletions cut 3 bases from V and 1 base from J, with 12 bases between. The CDR3 region has the DNA TGTGCCACCAGCAGCTCCCTTCAGGGGAACACTGAAGCTTTCTTT. This codes for CATSSSLQGNTEAFF.

This clonotype was found a few times. This chain joins TRBV7-9 and TRBJ2-7; 7 bases fit TRBD1. The V gene's germline CDR1 is SEHNR and CDR2 FQNEAQ (reference sequence). The junction had 5 bases not matched to a gene; V was cut back by 6 bases and J by 6 bases. There are 12 residues in the CDR3. The CDR3: CASRQGSSEQYF. The CDR3 nucleotides are TGTGCCAGCAGACAGGGGTCTAGCGAGCAGTACTTC. The full variable domain, in which reference TRBV7-9 and TRBJ2-7 provide the parts outside the CDR3, is DTGVSQNPRHKITKRGQNVTFRCDPISEHNRLYWYRQTLGQGPEFLTYFQNEAQLEKSRLLSDRFSAERPKGSFSTLEIQRTEQGDSAMYLCASRQGSSEQYFGPGTRLTVT.

The rearrangement links TRBV12-3 or TRBV12-4 to TRBJ2-5; 7 nucleotides line up with TRBD2. V shed 6 bases and J 0 bases; nucleotides not matched to a gene: 7. CDR3 length: 15 residues. Here the CDR3 DNA reads TGTGCCAGCAGCCGGGAGGCAGACTACCAAGAGACCCAGTACTTC. Residues: CASSREADYQETQYF.

This clonotype turned up a few times. V and J are TRBV24-1 and TRBJ1-2; no clear D gene. Trimming cost V 5 bases and J 0 bases, with 12 bases left between them. This CDR3 has 15 residues. The V gene's germline CDR1 is KGHDR and CDR2 SFDVKD. As DNA, the CDR3 is TGTGCCACCAGTGGTGACGCAGCTTCTAACTATGGCTACACCTTC. Translated: CATSGDAASNYGYTF.

This clonotype has just a few counts. The J gene is TRBJ2-5, the V gene TRBV5-4, with a possible D match to TRBD1 (7 bases). The CDR3 runs 15 residues. V was cut by 0 bases and J by 2 bases, with 11 bases left in between. The V gene's germline CDR1 is SGHNT and CDR2 YYREEE (reference sequence). DNA for the CDR3: TGTGCCAGCAGCTTGGAGCCAGGGGGGCAAGAGACCCAGTACTTC. This sequence encodes CASSLEPGGQETQYF.

This sequence joins TRBV29-1 and TRBJ1-2; D gene uncertain. Trimming shortened V by 4 bases and J by 12 bases, and 21 bases separated the two germline ends. The CDR3 spans 13 residues. Looked up from germline, CDR1 is SQVTM and CDR2 is ANQGSEA. The DNA for the CDR3 is TGCAGCGTTGTAGGTCCACGAGGCTCTGGAAACACCTTC. Protein sequence: CSVVGPRGSGNTF.

The table lists this clonotype with a few counts. Here the CDR3 DNA reads TGCAGCGTAGGGGACAGGGCTGGAAACACCATATATTTT. Translation gives CSVGDRAGNTIYF. The chain links TRBV29-1 to TRBJ1-3; 9 positions agree with TRBD1. The V gene's germline CDR1 is SQVTM and CDR2 ANQGSEA. The CDR3 has 13 amino acids. Germline trimming cut 6 bases from V and 2 bases from J; bases unmatched to any gene: 2.

This clonotype was picked up a small number of times. The V call is TRBV7-9, the J call TRBJ1-2; D uncertain. The V end lost 2 bases, the J end lost 5 bases, and 12 bases lay between the germline ends. The CDR3 runs 14 residues. Germline values: CDR1 SEHNR, CDR2 FQNEAQ (reference sequence). The CDR3 bases are TGTGCCAGCAGCTTAAGCCCAGAAATTTATGGCTACACCTTC. Amino acid sequence: CASSLSPEIYGYTF.

Note on this clonotype: Relative to the germline gene, one junction end is altered; a read error may explain this. The chain carries TRBV7-9 and TRBJ1-4; weak D call: TRBD1 (6 bases). This CDR3 comprises 14 residues. Germline assignment: CDR1 SEHNR and CDR2 FQNEAQ (reference sequence). CDR3 loop: CASSLLGGGEKLCF. The CDR3 nucleotides read TGTGCCAGCAGCTTATTAGGAGGGGGAGAAAAACTGTGTTTT.

Note on this clonotype: Its ends do not fully match the called genes, so a read error is possible. V and J are TRBV10-2 and TRBJ1-1, with TRBD1 matching 9 bases. Germline CDR1 and CDR2: WSHSY and SAAADI. CDR3 length: 16 amino acids. CDR3: CASSPGTGMANTEAFF. CDR3 in DNA: TGTGCCAGCAGCCCCGGGACAGGGATGGCGAACACTGAAGCTTTCTTT.

As regards this clonotype: The conserved phenylalanine or tryptophan normally closing the CDR3 is absent here, so this likely arose from a read error. Because the CDR3's place on the DNA is in doubt, the DNA is left out and the CDR3 is given as listed by TCRdb. The V call is TRBV7-2, the J call TRBJ2-5. Germline CDR1 and CDR2: SGHTA and FQGNSA. The CDR3 comprises 8 residues, both ends counted. CDR3 in amino acids: CASSIAGV.

There are a few counts of this clonotype. The V call is TRBV4-2, the J call TRBJ1-6; D unresolved. V was clipped by 0 bases and J by 9 bases, with 6 bases between them. Germline assignment: CDR1 LGHNA and CDR2 YNFKEQ. The CDR3 consists of 13 residues. CDR3 amino acids: CASSQEGGSPLHF. Written as DNA, the CDR3 is TGTGCCAGCAGCCAAGAAGGTGGTTCACCCCTCCACTTT.

Note on this clonotype: One base away lies a much larger clone, so this may be a sequencing read error. The CDR3 protein is CASSCTTGDNSPLHF. The CDR3 DNA sequence: TGTGCCAGCAGTTGCACGACAGGGGATAATTCACCCCTCCACTTT. V and J are TRBV6-5 and TRBJ1-6, with TRBD1 matching 8 bases. This CDR3 contains 15 residues. Germline V CDR1 and CDR2: MNHEY, SVGAGI. The V segment lost 4 bases and the J segment 5 bases; nucleotides outside the gene matches: 4.

The chain employs TRBV19 and TRBJ1-1, with no clear D. The V end was cut by 1 base, the J end by 1 base, with 7 bases between. Germline V gene lookup returns CDR1 LNHDA and CDR2 SQIVND (reference sequence). The CDR3 runs to 14 residues. The DNA of the CDR3 is TGTGCCAGTAGTATAGGGACGCCGAACACTGAAGCTTTCTTT. This encodes CASSIGTPNTEAFF.

This clonotype was seen more than once but under ten times. The gene calls are TRBV19 and TRBJ1-2, with 7 nucleotides matching TRBD1. Germline assignment: CDR1 LNHDA and CDR2 SQIVND (reference sequence). V trimming: 7 bases; J trimming: 2 bases; junction bases outside the gene matches: 7. The CDR3 runs to 14 residues. CDR3 protein: CASIPGDRNYGYTF. The CDR3 DNA reads as TGTGCCAGTATCCCAGGGGACAGAAACTATGGCTACACCTTC. The entire variable domain, with the rest obtained from reference TRBV19 and TRBJ1-2, is as follows: DGGITQSPKYLFRKEGQNVTLSCEQNLNHDAMYWYRQDPGQGLRLIYYSQIVNDFQKGDIAEGYSVSREKKESFPLTVTSAQKNPTAFYLCASIPGDRNYGYTFGSGTRLTVV.

The chain combines TRBV29-1 with TRBJ2-1; maybe TRBD2 (6 bases). The CDR3 loop spans 14 amino acids. Trimming took off 6 bases at V and 0 bases at J, with 12 bases between the two ends. From germline, CDR1 is SQVTM and CDR2 ANQGSEA. For the CDR3, the DNA is TGCAGCGTCCACCCGCGGGGCTCCTACAATGAGCAGTTCTTC. Amino acids: CSVHPRGSYNEQFF.

This clonotype was detected ten times or more. The chain is built from TRBV9 and TRBJ1-3; D gene ambiguous. This CDR3 is built from 11 residues. V was shortened by 4 bases and J by 10 bases, with 9 bases between the two germline ends. Germline V gene sequence: CDR1 SGDLS, CDR2 YYNGEE. CDR3 DNA sequence: TGTGCCAGCAGCCTCGGACGGACCATATATTTT. Protein sequence: CASSLGRTIYF.